This T cell receptor (beta chain) is from a study of tumor and adjacent non-tumor tissue in lung cancer (dated by TCRdb to between 2018 and 2020). Study-level background: The cohort included around twelve adenocarcinoma, 2 squamous cell carcinoma and 1 small cell lung cancer patients. The roughly 15 enrolled patients, of whom around 10 were men and 5 were women, were aged about 31 to 80 years and were diagnosed with TNM stage I to III disease. Sequencing generated a total of 125,075,908 productive TCRbeta reads, averaging around 4.2 million reads per sample. Using bulk TCRbeta repertoires from roughly 14 lung cancer patients, the study set lung tumor tissue side by side with matched distant non-tumor lung tissue. For each patient, one tumor sample and one normal lung sample were taken, giving thirty paired specimens that underwent TCRbeta CDR3 sequencing.

Turning to this clonotype: It has no known antigen specificity. At one of its ends the junction is not consistent with the germline gene, which may arise from a read error.

The method was multiplex PCR. The sequencing machine was an Illumina HiSeq 2500. TCRbeta libraries were built by three rounds of nested PCR using primers (Table S4), following protocols modified from ARM-PCR. Before sequencing, PCR products of 200-500 bp were excised from the gel and purified with the QIAquick gel extraction kit. As for how the authors treated the data: Reads were cleaned using Trimmomatic, were merged into complete CDR3 sequences using FLASH, and were assigned to V(D)J germline segments using MiTCR. Clonal diversity was computed as the inverse Simpson's index with VDJtools. Productive reads were defined as in-frame sequences without a premature stop codon. The public reads were quality trimmed at Q25 with fastp and then assembled into clones with MiXCR by TCRdb, keeping productive beta chains. For every CDR3 protein sequence, its rows merge into one entry that carries the most common genes and DNA. None of the V and J calls come from the authors' own analysis; TCRdb made them. For this sample the table gives over 60,000 distinct CDR3 sequences, of which 73% were detected only once. Over 25% of the sample is held by the ten biggest clonotypes.

General findings and caveats noted by the study authors: With only approximately 16 patients in the cohort, the authors noted that larger samples and more detailed clinical data are needed. TCR diversity (inverse Simpson) was significantly higher in tumor than in normal lung tissue (about 400 vs 180, P = 0.0075, Mann-Whitney U test). Peripheral blood was not sequenced, so blood TCRbeta repertoires were not examined in the lung cancer patients of the study. The top 100 clones made up a significantly larger cumulative share of the repertoire in normal lung than in tumor tissue. Neither the sequencing platform nor unique molecular identifiers are mentioned in the methods. Younger patients had significantly higher TCR diversity, and higher tumor TCR diversity was associated with shorter overall and disease-free survival.

RNA was isolated from bulk unsorted tissue, and RNA quality was assessed with a NanoDrop ND-1000 and an Agilent 2100. Newly diagnosed lung cancer patients without prior chemotherapy who had been admitted for thoracic surgery in China between August and November 2014 were enrolled as donors. Patients who had received previous radiotherapy or chemotherapy, or who had another concurrent cancer, were excluded from the study. Surgical tissue pieces of roughly 1-2 cm3 were preserved in RNAlater solution and stored at -80 °C until use. The CDR3 runs 15 amino acids, cysteine and phenylalanine included. Only CDR3 DNA remains: 45 bases, in frame from the first base. The germline V gene gives CDR1 as MNHNS and CDR2 as SASEGT.

The clonotype comes from a man between 60 and 70 years old with non-small cell lung cancer. Sequenced material: lung tumor tissue. Here the chain combines TRBV6-1 and TRBJ2-1; the D segment could be TRBD1, given 5 matching bases. The sequence in DNA is TGTGCCTGCAGGGTCGACACAGGACCTCACCATGAGAAGTTCTTC. It specifies CACRVDTGPHHEKFF.